This T cell receptor (beta chain) was identified in a study of CD8+CD57+ T cells in acquired aplastic anemia (dated by TCRdb to between 2018 and 2020). With regard to the full study: Extracted DNA from sorted CD4+ and CD8+ cells averaged around 2.9 ug, ranging from roughly 0.17 to 30 ug. For healthy donor samples, the average read count was approximately 10 million for CD4+ cells and around 12 million for CD8+ cells.

Genomic DNA served as template for TCR beta VDJ combination and CDR3 sequence profiling. An Illumina HiSeq 2000 was the platform used for TCR repertoire sequencing. Processing in the source paper ran as follows. Repertoire assessment relied on Simpson's diversity index, CDR3 size and DJ length profiles, and TRBV/TRBJ rearrangement plots. The immunodominant clone was defined as the most abundant DNA sequence in deep sequencing data. CDR3 amino acid sequences were screened for sharing across subjects and were compared with published repertoires and the VDJdb database. The public reads were reprocessed in TCRdb via fastp at Q25 and MiXCR, keeping in-frame beta chains. Records with the same CDR3 protein are collapsed into one entry carrying the most frequent genes and DNA. The V and J calls were determined by TCRdb, not by the authors. The sample yields about 400,000 distinct CDR3 sequences; just under 70% were counted once. The ten largest clones add up to 3.5% to 4.5% of the sample.

The study deep-sequenced TCR repertoires of sorted CD4+ and CD8+ blood T cells from severe aplastic anemia patients and healthy subjects. Ficoll-Paque density gradient centrifugation was used to isolate peripheral blood mononuclear cells. CD4+ and CD8+ T cells were sorted by FACS or magnetic beads before DNA extraction. What the research found in general, with its limitations: CD8+ Simpson's diversity did not differ significantly between patients and healthy controls (P=0.060). Although under 35 CD8+ CDR3 sequences were shared by patients and controls, these sequences appeared highly expressed in patients and within the immunodominant clones of patients.

Ends trimmed: V by 2 bases, J by 8 bases; bases unmatched to a gene: 9. Inclusive of the bounding cysteine and phenylalanine, the CDR3 is 15 residues long. The kept DNA is CDR3 alone, 45 bases in frame from the first base. The germline V gene provides CDR1 SGHTA and CDR2 FQGNSA. Comment on this clonotype: Its antigen is unknown. Within one base of it there is no much larger clone, and no base qualities were kept.

The chain is encoded by TRBV7-2 joined to TRBJ1-2; 9 bases in between match TRBD1. The origin of this receptor is a human donor in good health, serving as a control. The source material was sorted CD4+, CD8+, or CD8+CD57+ T cells (not recorded which) from PBMCs. The DNA sequence follows: TGTGCCAGCAGCTTACCTCCGGGACAGGGACGCGGCTACACCTTC. Its protein is CASSLPPGQGRGYTF.